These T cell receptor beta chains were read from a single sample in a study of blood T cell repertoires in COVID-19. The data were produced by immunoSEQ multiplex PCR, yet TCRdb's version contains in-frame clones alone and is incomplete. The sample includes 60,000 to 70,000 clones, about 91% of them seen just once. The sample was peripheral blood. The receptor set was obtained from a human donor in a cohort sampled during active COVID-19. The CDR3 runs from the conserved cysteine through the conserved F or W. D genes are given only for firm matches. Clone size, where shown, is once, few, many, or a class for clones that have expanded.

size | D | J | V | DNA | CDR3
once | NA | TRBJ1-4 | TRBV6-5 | TGTGCCAGCAGTACATCCCGGACAGATGAAAAACTGTTTTTT | CASSTSRTDEKLFF
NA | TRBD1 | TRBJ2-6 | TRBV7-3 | TGTGCCAGCAGCTTAAATGGACAGGGTGCTGGGGCCAACGTCCTGACTTTC | CASSLNGQGAGANVLTF
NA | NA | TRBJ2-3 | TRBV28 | TGTGCCAGCAGTTCCCCATTGGGGCAGGGAGGTACGCAGTATTTT | CASSSPLGQGGTQYF
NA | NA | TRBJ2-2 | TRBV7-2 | TGTGCCAGCAGCTTAGCGGTACTAGCGAACACCGGGGAGCTGTTTTTT | CASSLAVLANTGELFF
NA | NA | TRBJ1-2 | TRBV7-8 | TGTGCCAGCAGCTTATACAGGGATAGCGGCTACACCTTC | CASSLYRDSGYTF
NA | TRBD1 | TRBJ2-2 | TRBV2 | TGTGCCAGCAACCGGGACAGGAACACCGGGGAGCTGTTTTTT | CASNRDRNTGELFF
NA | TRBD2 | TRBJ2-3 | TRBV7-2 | TGTGCCAGCAGCTTAACTAGCGGGAGCACAGATACGCAGTATTTT | CASSLTSGSTDTQYF
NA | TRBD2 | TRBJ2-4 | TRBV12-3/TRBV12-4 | TGTGCCAGCAGTGGGACTAGCGGAAACATTCAGTACTTC | CASSGTSGNIQYF
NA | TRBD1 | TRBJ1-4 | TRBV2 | TGTGCCAGCAGTTTGTCGAGGGGGCCTAATGAAAAACTGTTTTTT | CASSLSRGPNEKLFF
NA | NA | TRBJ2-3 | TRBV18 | TGTGCCAGCTCACCACCGGCTCCCGCAGATACGCAGTATTTT | CASSPPAPADTQYF
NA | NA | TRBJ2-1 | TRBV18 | TGTGCCAGCTCACCACCCCCCCCTAGCTCCTACAATGAGCAGTTCTTC | CASSPPPPSSYNEQFF
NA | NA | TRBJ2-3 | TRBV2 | TGTGCCAGCACCCCGGGGGGCGGGGGCGGAGATACGCAGTATTTT | CASTPGGGGGDTQYF
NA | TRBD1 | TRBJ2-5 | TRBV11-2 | TGTGCCAGCAGCCCCGGGACAGGGGTGACCCAGTACTTC | CASSPGTGVTQYF
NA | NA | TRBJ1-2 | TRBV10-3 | TGTGCCATCAGTGAGGTACAGAACTATGGCTACACCTTC | CAISEVQNYGYTF
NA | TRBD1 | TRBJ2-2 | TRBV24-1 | TGTGCCACCAGTGATTTTGCCCGACAGGGGGTCAGTTTTGGGGAGCTGTTTTTT | CATSDFARQGVSFGELFF
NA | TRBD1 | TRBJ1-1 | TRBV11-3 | TGTGCCAGCAGCTTGTGGCGACAGGGGAAGAAAGCTTTCTTT | CASSLWRQGKKAFF
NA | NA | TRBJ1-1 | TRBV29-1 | TGCAGCGACTACCGGGAAATAAACACTGAAGCTTTCTTT | CSDYREINTEAFF
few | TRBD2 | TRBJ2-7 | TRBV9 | TGTGCCAGCAGCGTAGGACAGCGGGGGGCCTACGAGCAGTACTTC | CASSVGQRGAYEQYF
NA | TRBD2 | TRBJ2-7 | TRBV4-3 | TGCGCCAGCAGCCAATCGACTAGCGGATCCTACGAGCAGTACTTC | CASSQSTSGSYEQYF
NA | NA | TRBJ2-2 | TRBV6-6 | TGTGCCAGCAGTTACGATAGGAACACCGGGGAGCTGTTTTTT | CASSYDRNTGELFF
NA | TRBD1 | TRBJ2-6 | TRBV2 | TGTGCCAGCAGCGACAGGGTAACTGGGGCCAACGTCCTGACTTTC | CASSDRVTGANVLTF
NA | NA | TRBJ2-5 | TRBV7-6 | TGTGCCAGCAGCTACCGCGGGCCCAAGAGGGAGACCCAGTACTTC | CASSYRGPKRETQYF
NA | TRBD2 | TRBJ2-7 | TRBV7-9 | TGTGCCAGCAGCTTAGCGGATAGCGGGAGGGGGAGAGACGAGCAGTACTTC | CASSLADSGRGRDEQYF
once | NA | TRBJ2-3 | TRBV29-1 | TGCAGCGTTGTATCAGACACAGATACGCAGTATTTT | CSVVSDTDTQYF
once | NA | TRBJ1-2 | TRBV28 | TGTGCCAGCACCACAGGACGGTACTATGGCTACACCTTC | CASTTGRYYGYTF
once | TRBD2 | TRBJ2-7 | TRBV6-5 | TGTGCCAGCAAGGAGGGACTAGCGCCCGCCTACGAGCAGTACTTC | CASKEGLAPAYEQYF
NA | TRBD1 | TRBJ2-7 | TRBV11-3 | TGTGCCAGCAGCTTAGGACAGGGCCCCTACGAGCAGTACTTC | CASSLGQGPYEQYF
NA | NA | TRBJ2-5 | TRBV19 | TGTGCCAGTAGTCTTATGCAGGGGTACCAAGAGACCCAGTACTTC | CASSLMQGYQETQYF
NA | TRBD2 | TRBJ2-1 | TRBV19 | TGTGCCAGTAGTGTGACGGGACTAGCGGGAGGGGAAGTCGGCTACAATGAGCAGTTCTTC | CASSVTGLAGGEVGYNEQFF
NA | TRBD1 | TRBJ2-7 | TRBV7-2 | TGTGCCAGCAGCTTGACAGGGGTCGCCTACGAGCAGTACTTC | CASSLTGVAYEQYF
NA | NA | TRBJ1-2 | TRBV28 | TGTGCCAGCCGTCGGGGGAGCTATGGCTACACCTTC | CASRRGSYGYTF
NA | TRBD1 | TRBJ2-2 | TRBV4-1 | TGCGCCAGCGCGACAGGGTTAACCGGGGAGCTGTTTTTT | CASATGLTGELFF
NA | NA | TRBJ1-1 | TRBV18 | TGTGCCAGCTCCTCCTCCGGGAACACTGAAGCTTTCTTT | CASSSSGNTEAFF
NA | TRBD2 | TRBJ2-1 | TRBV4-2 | TGTGCCAGCAGCCAAGGATCGGCGGGAGGTGTATCGGAGCAGTTCTTC | CASSQGSAGGVSEQFF
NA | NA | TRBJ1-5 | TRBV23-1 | TGCGCCAGCAGTCACCACCAGGGGCGGAATGACAATCAGCCCCAGCATTTT | CASSHHQGRNDNQPQHF
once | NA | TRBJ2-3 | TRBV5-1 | TGCGCCAGCAGCTTGGCAGTTGCAGATACGCAGTATTTT | CASSLAVADTQYF
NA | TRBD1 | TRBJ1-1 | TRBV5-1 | TGCGCCAGCATCCCCGGGACAGACAACACTGAAGCTTTCTTT | CASIPGTDNTEAFF
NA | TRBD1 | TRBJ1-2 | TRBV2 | TGTGCCGGGAGAGCCCAGGGGGTAGATGGCTACACCTTC | CAGRAQGVDGYTF
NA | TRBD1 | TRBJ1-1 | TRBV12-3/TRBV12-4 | TGTGCCAGCAGTTCCGAGGGGGCCACTGAAGCTTTCTTT | CASSSEGATEAFF
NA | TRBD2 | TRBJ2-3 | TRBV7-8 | TGTGCCAGCAGCTTACTAGCGGGAGGACGCACAGATACGCAGTATTTT | CASSLLAGGRTDTQYF
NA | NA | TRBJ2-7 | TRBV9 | TGTGCCAGCAGCGGGGGAGTTGGCAGGGGCATGGACGAGCAGTACTTC | CASSGGVGRGMDEQYF
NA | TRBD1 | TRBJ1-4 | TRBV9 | TGTGCCAGCAGCGTCGGACAGGCTGCAACTAATGAAAAACTGTTTTTT | CASSVGQAATNEKLFF
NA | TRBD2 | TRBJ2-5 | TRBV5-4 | TGTGCCAGCAGCCCAAGAGGACTAGCGGGGCAAGAGACCCAGTACTTC | CASSPRGLAGQETQYF
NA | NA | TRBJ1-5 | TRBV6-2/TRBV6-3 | TGTGCCAGCAGCGGCCCTAATCAGCCCCAGCATTTT | CASSGPNQPQHF
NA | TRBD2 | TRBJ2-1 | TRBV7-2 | TGTGCCAGCAGCTTACGGAGCGGGGGGAGGTCTTACAATGAGCAGTTCTTC | CASSLRSGGRSYNEQFF
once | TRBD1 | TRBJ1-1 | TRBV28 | TGTGCCAGCACCCTAGGCCAGGGGGTCTCTATAATGGACACTGAAGCTTTCTTT | CASTLGQGVSIMDTEAFF
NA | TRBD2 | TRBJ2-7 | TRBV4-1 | TGCGCCAGCAGCCAGAATAGCGGGGGGGCAATCGATTACGAGCAGTACTTC | CASSQNSGGAIDYEQYF